The source of this T cell receptor beta chain is a study of blood T cell repertoires in COVID-19. Study summary: COVID-19 samples collected from the United States, Italy and Spain covered acute and convalescent phases. PBMCs, B-cell-depleted T cells, or T cells were the source of the cDNA or gDNA that made up the material.

The length of the CDR3 is 14 residues. Trimming stripped 3 bases from V and 4 bases from J, with 12 bases between. Per germline, CDR1 LNHDA and CDR2 SQIVND (reference sequence). Methods used by the authors: Counts of nucleated cells, estimated from reference gene primer amplification, were obtained. Profiling relied on immunoSEQ multiplex PCR, and the TCRdb table lists in-frame clones only, not all of them. The DNA was the basis for D and trimming; V, J and clone size are from that table. This sample yields approximately 99,000 clones, of which around 83% are seen a single time; roughly 2% belongs to the top ten.

The TCR was taken from an older man with active or convalescent COVID-19. Specimen: peripheral blood. The genes are TRBV19 and TRBJ1-2; TRBD1 is a possible D gene (6 bases). The CDR3 is CASSIVGGSYGYTF. The DNA for the CDR3 is TGTGCCAGTAGTATTGTAGGGGGAAGCTATGGCTACACCTTC.